A single sample is the source of the 19 T cell receptor beta chains below, sequenced in a study of regulatory T cells in long-lasting Graves disease. The time point denotes: newly diagnosed GD, antithyroid drugs for less than 3 months. Researchers made the TCR library from RNA that was extracted from PBMCs. Combining iRepertoire HTBI primers with Arm-PCR of CDR3 regions, the authors built TCR beta libraries. TCRdb used MiXCR to reprocess the multiplex PCR reads, holding one entry per CDR3 protein. The profile covers some 250,000 distinct CDR3 sequences, with about 18% appearing a single time and 12% to 15% taken by the ten largest. This sample also belongs to another study, concerning T cells in Graves' hyperthyroidism and ophthalmopathy.

Specimen: peripheral blood mononuclear cells (PBMCs), collected at new diagnosis, from a patient treated with antithyroid drugs. The receptor set was obtained from a woman in her 30s with Graves disease.

This clonotype has a handful of counts. Possible read error: a much larger clone is one base away. This rearrangement joins TRBV20-1 to TRBJ1-4; no reliable D call. V dropped 7 bases and J dropped 6 bases, with 9 bases sitting between them. Germline CDR1 reads DFQATT; CDR2 reads SNEGSKA (reference sequence). The CDR3 loop spans 11 amino acids. The chain's CDR3 is CSVMRDEKLFF. CDR3 bases: TGCAGTGTAATGCGGGATGAAAAACTGTTTTTT.

There are many counts of this clonotype. The genes are TRBV29-1 and TRBJ2-5, with D unclear. The ends were cut back, 3 bases at V and 5 bases at J, with 4 bases in the middle. The length of the CDR3 is 10 residues. Germline CDR1 and CDR2: SQVTM and ANQGSEA. CDR3 sequence: CSVDGETQYF. CDR3 sequence (DNA): TGCAGCGTTGATGGCGAGACCCAGTACTTC.

This clonotype was seen at least ten times. The gene calls are TRBV4-2 and TRBJ1-6; D ambiguous. Trimming took off 1 base at V and 7 bases at J, with 5 bases between the two ends. This CDR3 comprises 13 residues. Germline lookup yields CDR1 LGHNA and CDR2 YNFKEQ. The CDR3 DNA sequence: TGTGCCAGCAGCCAAGTGGGGAATTCACCCCTCCACTTT. Encoded protein: CASSQVGNSPLHF.

Concerning this clonotype: A junction boundary mismatches the germline segment, possibly from a read error. This chain joins TRBV6-5 and TRBJ2-5, with TRBD2 matching 7 bases. Germline values: CDR1 MNHEY, CDR2 SVGAGI. The CDR3 extends over 15 amino acids. CDR3 sequence (DNA): TGTGCCAGCAGTTCGCTGACTAGCACCCAAGGGACCCAGTACTTC. It translates to CASSSLTSTQGTQYF.

The rearrangement joins TRBV10-3 to TRBJ1-5; no clear D gene. In germline, CDR1 is ENHRY, CDR2 SYGVKD. The germline V and J ends were trimmed by 4 bases and 7 bases, with 17 bases remaining between them. The CDR3 extends over 15 amino acids. DNA of the CDR3: TGTGCCATCAGTGCGACCGAGAGGTTTGGGCAGCCCCAGCATTTT. It yields the protein CAISATERFGQPQHF.

This clonotype was seen only a few times. This chain links TRBV10-1 with TRBJ2-2; 7 nucleotides match TRBD2. After removal of 3 bases from V and 3 bases from J, the junction contained 4 bases not matched to a gene. This CDR3 spans 15 amino acids. Germline values: CDR1 WNHNN, CDR2 SYGVQD (reference sequence). This CDR3 reads CASSDGGMYTGELFF. The CDR3 bases are TGCGCCAGCAGTGACGGGGGGATGTACACCGGGGAGCTGTTTTTT.

This clonotype came up many times. A junction end diverges from the germline sequence, so it may reflect a read error. This sequence joins TRBV5-1 and TRBJ1-1; no clear D. Germline V lookup: CDR1 SGHRS, CDR2 YFSETQ. The CDR3 is 14 residues long. The CDR3 is CASSLPTVNTEAFF. The CDR3, as DNA: TGTGCCAGCAGCCTTCCGACCGTGAACACTGAAGCTTTCTTT.

The chain recombines TRBV20-1 with TRBJ1-1, with no clear D. V lost 3 bases to trimming and J lost 4 bases, with 12 bases between them. CDR1 is DFQATT and CDR2 is SNEGSKA in the germline V gene (reference sequence). The CDR3 extends over 13 amino acids. DNA of the CDR3: TGCAGTGCTAGGGATCGCTGGGCCACTGAAGCTTTCTTT. This codes for CSARDRWATEAFF.

This clonotype was recorded many times. The rearrangement joins TRBV7-9 to TRBJ2-1, with 8 bases that match TRBD1. The V segment lost 5 bases and the J segment 8 bases; nucleotides outside the gene matches: 8. The CDR3 has 14 amino acids. Germline V lookup: CDR1 SEHNR, CDR2 FQNEAQ (reference sequence). The CDR3 DNA reads TGTGCCAGCAGCCAACCACCAGGGGGCCATGAGCAGTTCTTC. It encodes CASSQPPGGHEQFF.

This chain's CDR3 is CSAGGGGVEQYF. CDR3 in DNA: TGCAGTGCAGGAGGGGGGGGCGTGGAGCAGTACTTC. The chain is built from TRBV20-1 and TRBJ2-7, with a tentative D call TRBD2 (7 bases). V lost 6 bases to trimming and J lost 7 bases, with 16 bases between them. The CDR3 is 12 amino acids. Germline lookup yields CDR1 DFQATT and CDR2 SNEGSKA (reference sequence).

A remark on this clonotype: This is likely an artifact of a read error, given a far larger clone one base away. The chain couples TRBV6-2 or TRBV6-3 to TRBJ2-3; D is perhaps TRBD1 (7 bases). The end of the DNA is better explained by TRBJ2-1, so the J call may be wrong. Germline V lookup: CDR1 MNHEY, CDR2 SVGEGT. The CDR3 totals 15 residues. This CDR3 is CASGYQGGSYNEQFF. Written as DNA, the CDR3 is TGTGCCAGCGGTTACCAGGGGGGATCCTACAATGAGCAGTTCTTC.

This clonotype was counted many times. The chain uses TRBV5-1 and TRBJ1-4, with a weak D call TRBD1 (6 bases). Trimming left V 0 bases short and J 13 bases short, with 16 bases between. CDR3 length: 14 amino acids. Germline V lookup: CDR1 SGHRS, CDR2 YFSETQ. CDR3 DNA sequence: TGCGCCAGCAGCTTGGGAGGCAGGGACAAGGCACTGTTTTTT. Amino acid sequence: CASSLGGRDKALFF.

There are many counts of this clonotype. The chain has TRBV6-1 and TRBJ2-7, with 8 bases aligning to TRBD2. CDR1 is MNHNS and CDR2 is SASEGT in the germline V gene. The junction had 7 bases not matched to a gene; V was cut back by 5 bases and J by 1 base. There are 15 residues in the CDR3. The chain's CDR3 is CASSREPGGSYEQYF. The CDR3 DNA sequence: TGTGCCAGCAGTCGGGAGCCGGGGGGGTCCTACGAGCAGTACTTC.

This clonotype was detected ten times or more. The rearrangement uses TRBV2 and TRBJ1-5; D not certain. CDR3 length: 13 residues. CDR1 and CDR2 (germline): SNHLY, FYNNEI. Between the trimmed V and J ends, which lost 4 bases and 4 bases, there was a span of 8 bases. CDR3 residues: CASSVQINQPQHF. In nucleotides, the CDR3 is TGTGCCAGCAGTGTCCAGATAAATCAGCCCCAGCATTTT.

Comments on this clonotype: This may come from a read error, since a much larger clone is one base off. The chain links TRBV6-1 to TRBJ1-2; D gene unclear. This CDR3 comprises 13 residues. Germline-derived CDR1 and CDR2 are MNHNS and SASEGT. The CDR3 DNA sequence: TGTGCCAGCAACCGCTACGCTAACTATGACTACACCTTC. Translation gives CASNRYANYDYTF.

This clonotype was recorded many times. J is TRBJ2-1 and V is TRBV6-5; TRBD1 might be the D (6 bases). CDR1 and CDR2 (germline): MNHEY, SVGAGI. The CDR3 is 14 amino acids. Trimming took off 4 bases at V and 5 bases at J, with 12 bases between the two ends. For the CDR3, the DNA is TGTGCCAGCAGTTGGGGGCAGGGTAACAATGAGCAGTTCTTC. Protein sequence: CASSWGQGNNEQFF.

This clonotype showed up many times. The chain couples TRBV5-6 to TRBJ2-2; D may be TRBD2 (6 bases). Germline V CDR1 and CDR2: SGHDT, YYEEEE. Trimming removed 0 bases from V and 3 bases from J, with 12 bases in between. The CDR3 extends over 16 amino acids. The CDR3 region has the DNA TGTGCCAGCAGCTTGGTGTTCGGGGGATACACCGGGGAGCTGTTTTTT. Protein sequence: CASSLVFGGYTGELFF.

This clonotype was counted only a few times. The V and J genes are TRBV2 and TRBJ1-2; a possible D gene is TRBD1 (5 bases). There are 12 residues in the CDR3. The germline V gene encodes CDR1 SNHLY and CDR2 FYNNEI. V was cut by 3 bases and J by 8 bases, with 10 bases left in between. CDR3 nucleotides: TGTGCCAGCAGTGACAGGGAGCGGGGCTACACCTTC. Translated: CASSDRERGYTF.

This clonotype was counted many times. V usage is TRBV27 and J usage is TRBJ1-1, with unresolved D. CDR1 and CDR2 (germline): MNHEY, SMNVEV (reference sequence). The length of the CDR3 is 11 residues. Between the trimmed V and J ends, which lost 6 bases and 7 bases, there was a span of 9 bases. The CDR3 sequence is CASSSTYEAFF. The CDR3 coding sequence is TGTGCCAGCAGCTCTACATATGAAGCTTTCTTT.